The TCR beta chain described here comes from a study of T cells in Graves' hyperthyroidism and ophthalmopathy. Notes on the study in general: The model identified upcoming ophthalmopathy a median approximately six months ahead of onset.

The CDR3 regions of TCR beta were amplified from RNA transcripts. A first-round RT-PCR of the TCR CDR3 used the HTBI primer set. MiXCR was run by TCRdb on the multiplex PCR reads, yielding one entry per CDR3 protein. The data show around 400,000 distinct CDR3 sequences, approximately 16% seen once. For this clonotype: The antigen is undetermined.

Germline V lookup: CDR1 SGDLS, CDR2 YYNGEE. Trimming took 4 bases from V and 0 from J, leaving 7 bases between them. The CDR3 length is 13 residues. The rearrangement uses TRBV9 and TRBJ1-1, with D perhaps matching TRBD1 (6 bases). Sequenced material: blood. The receptor was derived from a woman aged 55-70 years with Graves' ophthalmopathy. CDR3 nucleotides: TGTGCCAGCAGCACAGGGTTGAACACTGAAGCTTTCTTT. Its translation is CASSTGLNTEAFF. Looking up the rest from reference TRBV9 and TRBJ1-1 gives the full variable domain: DSGVTQTPKHLITATGQRVTLRCSPRSGDLSVYWYQQSLDQGLQFLIQYYNGEERAKGNILERFSAQQFPDLHSELNLSSLELGDSALYFCASSTGLNTEAFFGQGTRLTVV.